This T cell receptor (beta chain) comes out of a study of blood T cell repertoires in COVID-19. Study-level information: Samples representing acute and convalescent COVID-19 were sourced from the United States, Italy and Spain. Nucleic acid was either cDNA or gDNA, and it came from T cells, B-cell-depleted T cells, or PBMCs.

The V gene lost 5 bases and the J gene lost 0 bases, with 10 bases spanning the gap. CDR3 length equals 14 residues. Germline CDR1 reads MNHEY; CDR2 reads SVGEGT. In the study's own analysis: Estimated nucleated cell counts came from reference gene primer amplification. Profiled with immunoSEQ multiplex PCR; TCRdb holds only in-frame clones, not every one. The V and J calls and the clone size are those of that table, but D and trimming were determined from the DNA. The table includes approximately 190,000 clones, about 88% detected once. Sequencing was carried out using PBMCs or T cells enriched from blood (not recorded which). The chain links TRBV6-2 or TRBV6-3 to TRBJ1-2; D might be TRBD1 (6 bases). This clonotype was obtained from a middle-aged woman in a cohort exposed to, infected with or recovered from COVID-19 (not recorded which). CDR3 DNA: TGTGCCAGCAGTACAGGGAAGGCTAACTATGGCTACACCTTC. Its protein product is CASSTGKANYGYTF.